This T cell receptor beta chain was sequenced in a study of blood T cell repertoires in COVID-19. Cohort allocation depended upon clinical history that participants reported. Original methodology: Cell counts per sample came from amplifying reference gene primers. Method: immunoSEQ multiplex PCR; TCRdb's copy keeps in-frame clones and lacks some. V and J calls and clone size are given by that table; D and trimming were obtained from the DNA. The sample consists of some 150,000 clones, about three quarters of them appearing once. Germline V gene lookup returns CDR1 MNHEY and CDR2 SMNVEV (reference sequence). The V end was cut by 5 bases, the J end by 5 bases, with 7 bases between. CDR3 length: 12 amino acids.

The J gene is TRBJ2-4, the V gene TRBV27, with D possibly TRBD1 on 6 matching bases. This clonotype was obtained from a woman between 50 and 59 years old who had recovered from COVID-19. What was sequenced was PBMCs or T cells enriched from blood (not recorded which). CDR3 in DNA: TGTGCCAGCAGTAACAGGGAAAACATTCAGTACTTC. It codes for CASSNRENIQYF.